This note documents a single T cell receptor (beta chain) sequence. An end of the junction differs from the germline gene, which may be a read error. These data are taken from a study of early T cells in non-severe SARS-CoV-2 infection. Unique molecular identifiers were added to individual cDNA molecules. TCRdb re-called the 5' RACE reads through MiXCR, storing one row per CDR3 protein. This sample has 70,000 to 85,000 distinct CDR3 sequences, with about 12% found just once. The clonotype originates from an adult who was a healthcare worker with PCR-confirmed SARS-CoV-2 infection or an uninfected control (not recorded which). Sequencing was done on a sample of whole blood.

In DNA form, the CDR3 reads TGTGCTAGCAGCCTGGACAGGTACACTGAAGCTTTCTTT. Its protein product is CASSLDRYTEAFF. The V and J genes are TRBV7-7 and TRBJ1-1; 7 bases align to TRBD1. Germline V CDR1 and CDR2: SSHAT, FNYEAQ (reference sequence). This CDR3 is built from 13 residues.